This entry is about one T cell receptor (beta chain). This clone has a handful of counts. Its recognized antigen is unknown. The input lacks base qualities; no much larger clone sits a single base away. Germline trimming: 1 base from V, 0 bases from J; junction bases outside gene matches: 7. From the cysteine up to the phenylalanine, the CDR3 has a length of 19 residues. Kept here is only the CDR3 DNA, which spans 57 bases and is read in frame from base 1. Reading the germline V gene (reference sequence) gives CDR1 LNHDA and CDR2 SQIVND. The time point label corresponds to: blood sample drawn before combined kidney and bone marrow transplant. Thawed PBMCs were FACS-sorted into unstimulated Tregs (CD4+CD25+CD127-), CD4+ non-Tregs (CD4+CD25-), CD4 cells and CD8 cells. 4 combined kidney and bone marrow transplant recipients from the ITN036ST trial were included as patients, and samples were available only from these trial subjects. Healthy control blood was processed to PBMCs with a Ficoll density gradient and then cryopreserved, whereas patient PBMCs were collected both before and after transplant.

For TCRbeta CDR3 sequencing, genomic DNA from the sorted cells was extracted using the QIAGEN DNeasy Blood and Tissue Kit. High-throughput TCRbeta CDR3 sequencing, including PCR amplification with bias correction and internal controls, was performed commercially through immunoSEQ. Per the source publication's procedure: A unique productive TCRbeta sequence was defined by the CDR3 nucleotide sequence when primers matched, and otherwise by the CDR3 amino acid sequence together with the Vbeta and Jbeta genes. To correct for sorting error, sequences found in more than one sorted population at a frequency ratio of 2:1 or less were discarded, and the remaining shared sequences were assigned to the population with the higher frequency. A sequence was defined as donor-reactive if the sequence was expanded at least 5-fold in CFSE-low cells compared with unstimulated cells and had a frequency of at least 0.01% in CFSE-low cells. Repertoire divergence was quantified by Jensen-Shannon divergence calculated from the top 100 TCRbeta sequences ranked by frequency. For any sample with multiple sequencing runs, sorting error was corrected in each run separately before the runs were pooled. The source is immuneACCESS, and TCRdb retained only in-frame sequences with V and J called. Part of the clones is not carried over; for the studies checked, unresolved V genes explain less than half of this, and the remainder is unexplained. V and J calls plus clone size are reproduced from that table; the DNA served to infer D and trimming. The table for this sample lists 98,000 or so clones; 90% of them were counted only once. The top ten hold about 0.35% of the sample.

The data originate from a study of Tregs in tolerant kidney transplant recipients (dated by TCRdb to the late 2010s). In the study overall: The transplants used related donors along with nonmyeloablative bone marrow transplantation, and in the human trials mixed chimerism was transient. The study applied TCRbeta sequencing to find donor-specific regulatory T cells before combined kidney and bone marrow transplantation and then followed those same cells after transplant.

General findings and caveats noted by the study authors: For some patients the PCR primers changed over time, which made it impossible to compare the samples from those patients at the nucleotide level. The study was constrained by small patient numbers, and validation of the findings is required in larger populations and under other immunosuppression protocols. Biological reproducibility was not directly addressed, though technical replication error appeared minimal. Donor-specific Treg expansion exceeded global Treg expansion in tolerant patients, suggesting antigen-driven rather than nonspecific expansion. Expanding Tregs with activated donor B cells appeared to identify the most biologically relevant and donor-specific TCRbeta repertoire.

The TCR was taken from a human donor who received a combined kidney and bone marrow transplant. The rearranged segments are TRBV19 and TRBJ2-1; 12 bases in the junction line up with TRBD2. The source was CD4+ T cells from blood, collected before the transplant. CDR3 reads: CASSIASGGAVSSYNEQFF. The DNA sequence is as follows: TGTGCCAGTAGTATAGCTAGCGGGGGGGCCGTCAGCTCCTACAATGAGCAGTTCTTC.